These 6 T cell receptor beta chains were sequenced from one sample in a study of breast tumors, draining lymph nodes, adjacent tissues. Each CDR3 protein gets one entry after TCRdb re-called the multiplex PCR reads with MiXCR. The sample lists 120,000 or so distinct CDR3 sequences, just under 20% occurring once. Breast cancer patients provided tissue from their axillary draining lymph nodes. Sample: axillary lymph node tissue. These TCRs come from a female donor with breast cancer. Some clones in this sample may be carry-over from other donors' samples.

In the case of this clonotype: With a much larger clone just one base away, this may be a read error. The genes are TRBV9 and TRBJ2-3; 12 positions agree with TRBD2. CDR1 SGDLS and CDR2 YYNGEE come from the germline V gene. The CDR3 covers 16 residues. This CDR3 is CASSEGTSGRTDTLYF. As DNA, the CDR3 is TGTGCCAGCAGCGAAGGGACTAGCGGGCGCACAGATACGCTGTATTTT.

The count of this clonotype is one. Possible read error: a much larger clone is one base away. The V gene is TRBV7-3, the J gene TRBJ2-2, with TRBD2 identical over 9 bases. After removal of 8 bases from V and 7 bases from J, the junction contained 11 bases not matched to a gene. The CDR3 has 15 residues. CDR1 is SGHTA, CDR2 FQGTGA, per germline. CDR3 nucleotide sequence: TGTGCCAGCGGCATAGCGGGACTAGCTGGCGGGGAGCTGTTTTTT. Translated, it gives CASGIAGLAGGELFF.

The rearrangement links TRBV4-1 to TRBJ1-1, with 7 bases lining up with TRBD1. The J segment lost 4 bases and the V segment lost 3 bases, leaving 5 bases of the junction unmatched. The CDR3 has 14 amino acids. CDR1 is MGHRA, CDR2 YSYEKL, per germline. Here the CDR3 reads CASSQTGRSTEAFF. The DNA for the CDR3 is TGCGCCAGCAGCCAGACAGGGAGGAGCACTGAAGCTTTCTTT.

At least ten counts were recorded for this clonotype. The junction differs from germline at one of its ends, possibly a read error. This chain links TRBV6-1 with TRBJ2-7; 8 nucleotides align to TRBD1. This CDR3 is built from 15 residues. The germline CDR1 and CDR2 sequences are MNHNS and SASEGT. The CDR3 DNA reads TGTGCCAGCATTGAACGACAGGGGTCCTCCTACGAGCAGTACTTC. Amino acids: CASIERQGSSYEQYF.

This clonotype was found many times. The rearrangement joins TRBV18 to TRBJ2-7; perhaps D is TRBD1 or TRBD2 (7 bases each). Between the trimmed V and J ends, which lost 5 bases and 6 bases, there was a span of 14 bases. The CDR3 is 13 amino acids. Germline V gene sequence: CDR1 KGHSH, CDR2 LQKENI. CDR3 DNA: TGTGCCAGCTCATCAGGGGGGGCGGCCGAGCAGTACTTC. This translates into CASSSGGAAEQYF.

On this clonotype itself: A much larger clone lies one base from this, so it may be a read error. This chain links TRBV27 with TRBJ2-7; D is unresolved. The ends were cut back, 5 bases at V and 5 bases at J, with 13 bases in the middle. Germline V lookup: CDR1 MNHEY, CDR2 SMNVEV (reference sequence). The CDR3 sequence is 13 residues long. CDR3 sequence reads: CASSIVPPDEQYF. The CDR3 DNA reads as TGTGCCAGCAGTATTGTTCCACCTGACGAGCAGTACTTC.